Described below is a single TCR beta chain sequence and its context. Its cognate antigen has yet to be identified. No base-level quality is on record; no much larger clone is a single base apart. The CDR3 numbers 13 residues from cysteine through phenylalanine. This entry keeps only the CDR3 DNA: 39 bases, framed from base 1. Libraries came from the immunoSEQ multiplex PCR assay. In TCRdb, the immuneACCESS table is reduced to in-frame sequences with V and J assigned. These tables do not hold every clone; where another copy was compared, an unresolved V gene accounts for under half, and the others remain unexplained. Counted in this sample were over 10,000 clones; around 88% of them appeared once. The ten top clones hold about 7.7% of the sample. The sample is drawn from a study of T cell changes during pregnancy in multiple sclerosis (dated by TCRdb to between 2018 and 2021). With respect to the entire study: In women with multiple sclerosis, the researchers looked at how the T cell repertoire shifted as pregnancy progressed.

Recombination connected TRBV21-1 to TRBJ1-4; TRBD1, as called in the table, went unchecked against the DNA. TRBV21-1 counts as a pseudogene. This material consisted of CD8+ T cells from peripheral blood mononuclear cells, taken in the second trimester of pregnancy. The receptor was derived from a female donor in good health, enrolled as a control in a pregnancy study. The CDR3 reads as follows: CASSRGRREKLFF. In nucleotides, the sequence is TGTGCCAGCAGCAGGGGGCGCCGGGAAAAACTGTTTTTT.